This T cell receptor (beta chain) derives from a study of T cell responses to AZD1222 COVID-19 vaccine. For the study at large: Second-dose schedules of about 4 or about 12 weeks were combined. Study conclusions and caveats: Donors were chiefly white British, with a greater number of females, and clonal diversity was perhaps underestimated. Nearly half of spike-specific TCRs reportedly go after variant regions that carry no mutations. Recipients of two AZD1222 doses showed rising Spike-specific TCR breadth and depth.

Some clones are missing from TCRdb's copy, which holds only in-frame ones; the method was immunoSEQ multiplex PCR. Among 120,000 to 150,000 clones listed, about 89% were seen once. This clone was counted a single time. Its matching antigen is unknown. Sequenced material: peripheral blood, taken on day 0 of AZD1222 vaccination. The receptor's source is an adult in good health.

DNA for the CDR3: TGTGCCAGCACATGGTCCATGAACACTGAAGCTTTCTTT. Encoded protein: CASTWSMNTEAFF. The chain employs TRBV28 and TRBJ1-1; D remains ambiguous. This CDR3 region has 13 residues. Looked up from germline, CDR1 is MDHEN and CDR2 is SYDVKM. Trimming stripped 7 bases from V and 0 bases from J, with 9 bases between.